This TCR beta chain appears in the sequencing data of a study of T cell responses to AZD1222 COVID-19 vaccine. Study overall: Pooling was applied to second doses at about 4 or about 12 weeks.

Overall study findings and caveats: After the peak T cell response, and only then, were repertoires sampled. Nearly half of spike-specific TCRs reportedly go after variant regions that carry no mutations. Receipt of two AZD1222 doses was followed by a rise in Spike-specific TCR breadth and depth.

TCRdb keeps only in-frame clones here, not all; method: immunoSEQ multiplex PCR. The sample records about 170,000 clones, less than 95% being singletons. With respect to this clone: Its target is not known.

The receptor was isolated from an adult in good health. Sample: peripheral blood, taken on day 0 of AZD1222 vaccination.

Written as DNA, the CDR3 is TGTGCCAGCAGTTACGGGCAGGGGGCAACTTTCTTT. Protein sequence: CASSYGQGATFF. V is TRBV6-2 or TRBV6-3 and J is TRBJ1-1; 8 bases agree with TRBD1. V gave up 2 bases and J gave up 12 bases; unmatched junction bases: 5. This CDR3 has 12 residues. Per germline, CDR1 MNHEY and CDR2 SVGEGT.